These 8 T cell receptor beta chains came from one sample sequenced in a study of blood T cell repertoires in COVID-19. Clones were read by immunoSEQ multiplex PCR, and TCRdb kept only the in-frame ones, dropping some. The sample lists around 65,000 clones; over 70% were seen once. The sequenced sample consisted of peripheral blood. The source of these receptors is a man between 60 and 75 years old with acute or convalescent COVID-19.

The V and J genes are TRBV4-2 and TRBJ1-4; the D is unclear. Germline CDR1 and CDR2: LGHNA and YNFKEQ. The CDR3 has 15 residues. V dropped 0 bases and J dropped 3 bases, with 8 bases sitting between them. The CDR3 loop is CASSQDLRANEKLFF. CDR3 sequence (DNA): TGTGCCAGCAGCCAAGATTTAAGAGCTAATGAAAAACTGTTTTTT.

The V gene is TRBV27, the J gene TRBJ1-3; weak D call: TRBD1 (6 bases). The CDR3 extends over 15 amino acids. Trimming removed 5 bases at V and 5 bases at J, with 16 bases between. Per germline, CDR1 MNHEY and CDR2 SMNVEV (reference sequence). CDR3 nucleotide sequence: TGTGCCAGCAGTGAACGAGGGGGAAGGAGAAACACCATATATTTT. It encodes CASSERGGRRNTIYF.

The chain links TRBV6-6 to TRBJ2-2; 7 bases are a match to TRBD1. The CDR3 length is 14 residues. Trimming took 6 bases from V and 7 from J; bases not matched to a gene: 8. Looked up from germline, CDR1 is MNHNY and CDR2 is SVGAGI (reference sequence). CDR3 residues: CASRPRQGVGELFF. CDR3 coding DNA: TGTGCCAGCAGACCCCGACAGGGCGTCGGGGAGCTGTTTTTT.

This clone was counted between two and nine times. The rearrangement joins TRBV5-5 to TRBJ2-3; 11 positions match TRBD2. CDR3 size: 17 residues. Losses at the gene ends were 9 bases for V and 0 bases for J; bases not matched to a gene: 12. Per germline, CDR1 SGHKS and CDR2 YYEKEE (reference sequence). CDR3 in amino acids: CATSSGTSGPSTDTQYF. The CDR3 DNA sequence: TGTGCCACAAGCTCCGGGACTAGCGGTCCTAGCACAGATACGCAGTATTTT.

The rearrangement joins TRBV6-5 to TRBJ1-6; 7 bases agree with TRBD1. The junction had 9 bases not matched to a gene; V was cut back by 6 bases and J by 7 bases. Per the germline V gene, CDR1 is MNHEY and CDR2 is SVGAGI. The CDR3 runs to 15 residues. Here the CDR3 DNA reads TGTGCCAGCAGACTCCGACAGGGACGCAATTCACCCCTCCACTTT. Its translation is CASRLRQGRNSPLHF.

This chain joins TRBV27 and TRBJ1-4; tentatively, D is TRBD1 (5 bases). The CDR3 runs to 13 residues. Trimming removed 4 bases from V and 5 bases from J, with 8 bases in between. Germline lookup yields CDR1 MNHEY and CDR2 SMNVEV (reference sequence). The CDR3 DNA sequence: TGTGCCAGCAGTTGGAAGGGGAATGAAAAACTGTTTTTT. This codes for CASSWKGNEKLFF.

V gene TRBV19 combines with J gene TRBJ2-7, with 11 nucleotides matching TRBD1. Per germline, CDR1 LNHDA and CDR2 SQIVND (reference sequence). This CDR3 has 16 residues. The trim removed 4 bases at V and 0 bases at J, leaving 5 bases unmatched. The CDR3 coding sequence is TGTGCCAGTAGTACGCCCGGGACAGGGGGCTCCTACGAGCAGTACTTC. It yields the protein CASSTPGTGGSYEQYF.

This clone was seen just once. The chain has TRBV7-8 and TRBJ2-2; 7 nucleotides agree with TRBD2. Per the germline V gene, CDR1 is SGHVS and CDR2 is FQNEAQ. The V segment lost 0 bases and the J segment 3 bases; nucleotides outside the gene matches: 4. The CDR3 consists of 16 residues. This CDR3 reads CASSLAQRGYTGELFF. The CDR3, as DNA: TGTGCCAGCAGCTTAGCGCAGCGGGGATACACCGGGGAGCTGTTTTTT. Looking up the rest from reference TRBV7-8 and TRBJ2-2 gives the full variable domain: GAGVSQSPRYKVAKRGQDVALRCDPISGHVSLFWYQQALGQGPEFLTYFQNEAQLDKSGLPSDRFFAERPEGSVSTLKIQRTQQEDSAVYLCASSLAQRGYTGELFFGEGSRLTVL.